The 10 T cell receptor beta chains listed next were all sequenced from one sample in a study of cytotoxic CD8 clonotypes in ibrutinib-treated CLL. TCRdb's table, derived via immunoSEQ multiplex PCR, lists solely in-frame clones and lacks some. In the table there are tens of thousands of clones, approximately 87% of which are singletons. The source material was PBMCs, sampled after 24 months of ibrutinib treatment. Source of these receptors: a human donor with chronic lymphocytic leukemia.

The chain has TRBV11-2 and TRBJ1-6; the match to TRBD1 covers 9 bases. J gave up 12 bases and V 5 bases, and 8 bases lay outside the gene matches. The CDR3 has 14 residues. Germline V CDR1 and CDR2: SGHAT, FQNNGV. CDR3 residues: CASSRGGQGGPLHF. The CDR3 DNA reads as TGTGCCAGCAGCCGAGGGGGACAGGGAGGACCCCTCCACTTT.

The chain carries TRBV27 and TRBJ1-2; a possible D gene is TRBD1 (5 bases). The V end lost 6 bases, the J end lost 6 bases, and 17 bases lay between the germline ends. Germline CDR1 and CDR2: MNHEY and SMNVEV (reference sequence). The CDR3 totals 14 residues. This CDR3 reads CASREADSPNGYTF. DNA for the CDR3: TGTGCCAGCAGGGAGGCAGACAGTCCGAATGGCTACACCTTC.

The chain combines TRBV6-1 with TRBJ2-7, with 7 positions matching TRBD1. The CDR3 spans 15 residues. Germline trimming cut 5 bases from V and 6 bases from J; bases unmatched to any gene: 13. Per germline, CDR1 MNHNS and CDR2 SASEGT. As DNA, the CDR3 is TGTGCCAGCAGTTCTCTTGACAGGGAGAAGGGCGAGCAGTACTTC. Encoded protein: CASSSLDREKGEQYF.

This clone was detected ten times or more. The chain joins TRBV7-3 to TRBJ2-2, with 9 bases fitting TRBD1. J gave up 5 bases and V 5 bases, and 6 bases lay outside the gene matches. Looked up from germline, CDR1 is SGHTA and CDR2 is FQGTGA. The CDR3 spans 15 residues. This CDR3 reads CASSLTGGWTGELFF. For the CDR3, the DNA is TGTGCCAGCAGCCTGACAGGGGGTTGGACCGGGGAGCTGTTTTTT. Supplemented by reference TRBV7-3 and TRBJ2-2, the full variable domain reads GAGVSQTPSNKVTEKGKYVELRCDPISGHTALYWYRQSLGQGPEFLIYFQGTGAADDSGLPNDRFFAVRPEGSVSTLKIQRTERGDSAVYLCASSLTGGWTGELFFGEGSRLTVL.

The V and J genes are TRBV4-2 and TRBJ2-7; 14 nucleotides match TRBD2. The CDR3 length is 16 residues. Germline V CDR1 and CDR2: LGHNA, YNFKEQ. V lost 1 base, J lost 6 bases, and 5 bases stayed unmatched. The CDR3 DNA reads TGTGCCAGCAGCCAAGGGCGGGGGACTAGCGGGAGCGAGCAGTACTTC. It translates to CASSQGRGTSGSEQYF.

In the case of this clone: The junction differs from germline at one of its ends, possibly a read error. The genes are TRBV5-1 and TRBJ1-3, with TRBD1 matching over 7 bases. The CDR3 loop spans 15 amino acids. Germline CDR1 and CDR2: SGHRS and YFSETQ. The CDR3 nucleotides are TGCGCCAGCAGCCTTACAGGGGAAACTGGGAACACCATATATTTT. It is translated as CASSLTGETGNTIYF.

As DNA, the CDR3 is TGTGCCAGCAGCTTATCCGGCTATGGCTACACCTTC. Its translation is CASSLSGYGYTF. V is TRBV7-2 and J is TRBJ1-2; no clear D. This CDR3 is built from 12 residues. The germline V gene encodes CDR1 SGHTA and CDR2 FQGNSA. Trimming pared 2 bases from V and 4 bases from J, leaving 5 bases between.

The V gene is TRBV19, the J gene TRBJ1-3; no clear D gene. V lost 7 bases to trimming and J lost 0 bases, with 16 bases between them. This CDR3 is 16 amino acids long. Germline V gene sequence: CDR1 LNHDA, CDR2 SQIVND (reference sequence). The CDR3 sequence is CASTGPRSSSGNTIYF. DNA of the CDR3: TGTGCCAGTACTGGCCCTCGGAGCAGCTCTGGAAACACCATATATTTT.

The chain joins TRBV4-3 to TRBJ2-7; D unclear. The CDR3 totals 11 residues. Looked up from germline, CDR1 is LGHNA and CDR2 is YSLEER. Trimming took 4 bases from V and 2 from J, leaving 3 bases between them. The CDR3 loop reads CASSLPYEQYF. CDR3 sequence (DNA): TGCGCCAGCAGCCTACCCTACGAGCAGTACTTC.

The chain employs TRBV2 and TRBJ2-2; D not resolved. V lost 2 bases, J lost 6 bases, and 10 bases lay in between. The CDR3 spans 14 residues. Germline V CDR1 and CDR2: SNHLY, FYNNEI. The CDR3 coding sequence is TGTGCCAGCAGTGAAAACCCCGTCTCCGGGGAGCTGTTTTTT. Its translation: CASSENPVSGELFF.